This T cell receptor (beta chain) appears in the sequencing data of a study of graft-versus-host responses after intestinal transplantation. Whole-study context: As for transplant type, recipients had multivisceral, liver-intestinal, or isolated intestinal grafts. Anti-thymocyte globulin induction, then tacrolimus and steroids for about three years, went to all recipients. Study-wide results and limits: Circulating GvH clones peaking coincided with falling HvG clones soon after transplant.

Worth noting for this clone: Its antigen remains unidentified.

Clones were sequenced by immunoSEQ multiplex PCR, and TCRdb holds only the in-frame ones, with some missing. This sample carries over 10,000 clones, 84% of them seen once, and the ten largest clones take more than 20%. Germline values: CDR1 SGHDN, CDR2 FVKESK. The CDR3 covers 16 residues. V was clipped by 0 bases and J by 7 bases, with 16 bases between them. The starting material was PBMCs, obtained after intestinal transplantation. The sequence was obtained from a human patient who received an intestinal transplant, so some T cells may come from the graft donor. The chain is built from TRBV14 and TRBJ2-4; D unresolved. This CDR3 is CASSQEPGLGKNIQYF. CDR3 nucleotide sequence: TGTGCCAGCAGCCAAGAACCCGGCCTAGGCAAGAACATTCAGTACTTC.